This entry is about one T cell receptor beta chain. Original methodology: Reference gene primer amplification yielded estimated nucleated cell counts. The repertoire was sequenced with immunoSEQ multiplex PCR; TCRdb's copy has only in-frame clones and lacks some. V, J and clone size are taken as reported in that table, and D and trimming were inferred from the DNA itself. The profile covers about 380,000 clones, with roughly four fifths appearing a single time and more than 1% taken by the ten largest. This specimen belongs to a study of blood T cell repertoires in COVID-19. Study context: Whether acute or convalescent, the COVID-19 samples came from the United States, Italy and Spain. Sources were T cells, B-cell-depleted T cells, or PBMCs; the material itself was cDNA or gDNA.

V was trimmed by 3 bases and J by 2 bases, leaving 13 bases between them. Germline V gene lookup returns CDR1 MNHEY and CDR2 SMNVEV (reference sequence). This CDR3 comprises 15 residues. This receptor was obtained from a human donor with acute or convalescent COVID-19. The donor label of this sample is uncertain. The rearrangement links TRBV27 to TRBJ1-1; TRBD1 is a possible D gene (6 bases). Sequences were obtained from peripheral blood. CDR3 DNA: TGTGCCAGCAGTTTTTATCGGACAGTCAACACTGAAGCTTTCTTT. Translation: CASSFYRTVNTEAFF.